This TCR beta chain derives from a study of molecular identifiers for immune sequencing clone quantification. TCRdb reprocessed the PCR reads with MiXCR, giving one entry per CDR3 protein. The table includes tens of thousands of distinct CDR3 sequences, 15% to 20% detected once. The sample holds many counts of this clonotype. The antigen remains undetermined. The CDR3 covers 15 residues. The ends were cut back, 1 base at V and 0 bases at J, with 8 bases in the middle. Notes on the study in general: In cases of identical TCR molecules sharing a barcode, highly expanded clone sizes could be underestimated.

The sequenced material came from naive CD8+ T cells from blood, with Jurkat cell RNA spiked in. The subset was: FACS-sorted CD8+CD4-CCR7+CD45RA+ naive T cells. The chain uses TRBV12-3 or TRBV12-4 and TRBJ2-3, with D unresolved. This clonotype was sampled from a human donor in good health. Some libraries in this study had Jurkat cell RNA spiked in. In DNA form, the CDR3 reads TGTGCCAGCAGTTTAGAGCTGCCTAGCACAGATACGCAGTATTTT. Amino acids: CASSLELPSTDTQYF.